This entry lists 20 T cell receptor beta chains sequenced from one sample in a study of blood T cell repertoires in COVID-19. TCRdb's table, derived via immunoSEQ multiplex PCR, lists solely in-frame clones and lacks some. This table holds more than 150,000 clones, roughly nine tenths found once. Specimen: peripheral blood. These receptors all stem from a man in his sixties or seventies with active or convalescent COVID-19.

This chain connects TRBV7-2 to TRBJ2-3; possible D gene TRBD1, 5 bases. Trimming cost V 5 bases and J 8 bases, with 14 bases left between them. CDR1 is SGHTA and CDR2 is FQGNSA in the germline V gene. This CDR3 is 13 amino acids long. The CDR3, as DNA: TGTGCCAGCAGCGATGGCAGGGATGGTACGCAGTATTTT. Its translation is CASSDGRDGTQYF.

The CDR3 DNA follows: TGCGCCAGCAGCTTGGGTCTAGGGGAAAACTATGGCTACACCTTC. Translating gives CASSLGLGENYGYTF. The chain carries TRBV5-1 and TRBJ1-2; D might be TRBD1 (5 bases). The CDR3 runs to 15 residues. Germline lookup yields CDR1 SGHRS and CDR2 YFSETQ. Trimming removed 0 bases from V and 2 bases from J, with 11 bases in between.

Turning to this clone: One end of the junction varies from germline; a read error may be responsible. The chain carries TRBV5-1 and TRBJ2-7, with 10 bases aligning to TRBD1. Germline CDR1 reads SGHRS; CDR2 reads YFSETQ. This CDR3 region has 15 residues. The CDR3 DNA reads TGCGCCAGCAACTTGGGACAGGGGAACTCCTACGAGCAGTACTTC. This sequence encodes CASNLGQGNSYEQYF.

J is TRBJ1-3 and V is TRBV7-2; 7 bases are a match to TRBD1. CDR3 size: 16 residues. V lost 5 bases, J lost 2 bases, and 9 bases stayed unmatched. Germline CDR1 reads SGHTA; CDR2 reads FQGNSA. The CDR3 DNA follows: TGTGCCAGCAGCGGCCAACAGGGGAAGGCTGGAAACACCATATATTTT. Translation: CASSGQQGKAGNTIYF.

The J gene is TRBJ1-2, the V gene TRBV3-1 (or the pseudogene TRBV3-2), with D maybe TRBD1 (6 bases). Germline CDR1 LGHDT, CDR2 YNNKEL (reference sequence). The CDR3 contains 13 residues. Trimming pared 3 bases from V and 4 bases from J, leaving 9 bases between. The DNA of the CDR3 is TGTGCCAGCAGCCAGGGAGGGGGCTATGGCTACACCTTC. Its translation is CASSQGGGYGYTF.

This clone was recorded a few times. The chain's CDR3 is CASSPGTGGAPLHF. The DNA for the CDR3 is TGTGCCAGCTCACCCGGGACAGGGGGCGCGCCCCTCCACTTT. This sequence joins TRBV18 and TRBJ1-6; the match to TRBD1 covers 12 bases. The CDR3 is 14 residues long. V lost 3 bases to trimming and J lost 13 bases; unmatched junction nucleotides: 4. Germline V gene data show CDR1 as KGHSH and CDR2 as LQKENI.

The V gene is TRBV6-6, the J gene TRBJ1-2; perhaps TRBD1 as D (5 bases). The CDR3 spans 10 residues. CDR1 is MNHNY, CDR2 SVGAGI, per germline (reference sequence). The CDR3 spells CGAGVECYTF. The CDR3 DNA reads TGTGGCGCGGGGGTAGAATGCTACACCTTC.

CDR3 sequence reads: CASSPGLAGGVAKNIQYF. Written as DNA, the CDR3 is TGTGCCAGCAGCCCGGGACTAGCGGGGGGGGTAGCCAAAAACATTCAGTACTTC. The V call is TRBV6-2 or TRBV6-3, the J call TRBJ2-4; 16 nucleotides match TRBD2. The CDR3 is 18 amino acids. After removal of 6 bases from V and 0 bases from J, the junction contained 5 bases not matched to a gene. The germline gives CDR1 MNHEY, CDR2 SVGEGT.

The rearrangement uses TRBV6-5 and TRBJ2-7; TRBD2 agrees at 10 bases. Germline values: CDR1 MNHEY, CDR2 SVGAGI. This CDR3 contains 15 residues. J lost 3 bases, V lost 5 bases, and 7 bases had no gene match. This CDR3 is CASSPTGTSVYEQYF. CDR3 coding DNA: TGTGCCAGCAGTCCTACCGGGACTAGCGTCTACGAGCAGTACTTC.

CDR3 nucleotide sequence: TGTGCCAGCTCACCCCCCGGACTAGCGGGAGGGCGTAACAATGAGCAGTTCTTC. This codes for CASSPPGLAGGRNNEQFF. This chain joins TRBV18 and TRBJ2-1; 15 bases are a match to TRBD2. This CDR3 comprises 18 residues. CDR1 is KGHSH and CDR2 is LQKENI in the germline V gene. V was clipped by 3 bases and J by 5 bases; unmatched bases: 8.

This chain links TRBV2 with TRBJ1-3; unclear D gene. Trimming removed 7 bases from V and 0 bases from J, with 16 bases in between. Looked up from germline, CDR1 is SNHLY and CDR2 is FYNNEI. This CDR3 is 16 amino acids long. CDR3 amino acids: CASTLRVLSSGNTIYF. Here the CDR3 DNA reads TGTGCCAGCACCCTGAGGGTCCTTAGCTCTGGAAACACCATATATTTT.

This clone showed up just once. The rearrangement links TRBV6-2 or TRBV6-3 to TRBJ2-7; D is unresolved. CDR1 is MNHEY and CDR2 is SVGEGT in the germline V gene. V was shortened by 5 bases and J by 1 base, with 18 bases between the two germline ends. CDR3 length: 16 amino acids. The CDR3 loop is CASSPPPGHPSYEQYF. CDR3 coding DNA: TGTGCCAGCAGTCCCCCCCCTGGGCATCCGTCCTACGAGCAGTACTTC.

This sequence joins TRBV18 and TRBJ1-4; 10 nucleotides agree with TRBD1. Trimming removed 4 bases from V and 8 bases from J; junction bases left unmatched: 7. CDR1 is KGHSH, CDR2 LQKENI, per germline. The CDR3 covers 15 residues. The CDR3 loop reads CASSLQTGGREKLFF. The CDR3 nucleotides read TGTGCCAGCTCACTCCAGACAGGGGGCAGAGAAAAACTGTTTTTT.

The chain employs TRBV5-4 and TRBJ1-4; 7 bases are shared with TRBD1. CDR1 is SGHNT and CDR2 is YYREEE in the germline V gene (reference sequence). J lost 2 bases, V lost 3 bases, and 1 base had no gene match. CDR3 size: 14 residues. CDR3: CASSSTGTNEKLFF. CDR3 nucleotide sequence: TGTGCCAGCAGCTCGACAGGGACTAATGAAAAACTGTTTTTT. The whole variable domain, filled in from reference TRBV5-4 and TRBJ1-4, reads ETGVTQSPTHLIKTRGQQVTLRCSSQSGHNTVSWYQQALGQGPQFIFQYYREEENGRGNFPPRFSGLQFPNYSSELNVNALELDDSALYLCASSSTGTNEKLFFGSGTQLSVL.

V gene TRBV7-6 combines with J gene TRBJ2-5, with TRBD1 as a possible D gene (5 bases). V gave up 4 bases and J gave up 5 bases, with 14 bases separating them. The CDR3 consists of 14 residues. CDR1 and CDR2 (germline): SGHVS, FNYEAQ. The CDR3 loop is CASSSSGKGETQYF. Written as DNA, the CDR3 is TGTGCCAGCAGCTCCTCAGGGAAAGGGGAGACCCAGTACTTC.

This chain connects TRBV28 to TRBJ1-5; TRBD1 is a possible D gene (5 bases). The CDR3 consists of 16 residues. CDR1 MDHEN and CDR2 SYDVKM come from the germline V gene. V lost 7 bases and J lost 2, with 18 bases in between. The CDR3 region is CASNARGRGGNQPQHF. In nucleotides, the CDR3 is TGTGCCAGCAACGCTAGGGGCCGGGGGGGCAATCAGCCCCAGCATTTT.

A single count supports this clone. The CDR3 protein is CASSFQGVKNTEAFF. The CDR3 DNA reads as TGTGCCAGCAGCTTTCAGGGGGTTAAGAACACTGAAGCTTTCTTT. This chain links TRBV5-8 with TRBJ1-1; 7 bases match TRBD1. The CDR3 runs to 15 residues. V was clipped by 2 bases and J by 1 base; unmatched bases: 5. The germline CDR1 and CDR2 sequences are SGHTS and YDEGEE. The full variable domain, rest sourced from reference TRBV5-8 and TRBJ1-1, is EAGVTQSPTHLIKTRGQQATLRCSPISGHTSVYWYQQALGLGLQFLLWYDEGEERNRGNFPPRFSGRQFPNYSSELNVNALELEDSALYLCASSFQGVKNTEAFFGQGTRLTVV.

The gene calls are TRBV7-9 and TRBJ1-2; D unclear. The CDR3 is 13 residues long. V dropped 5 bases and J dropped 3 bases, with 10 bases sitting between them. The germline gives CDR1 SEHNR, CDR2 FQNEAQ (reference sequence). CDR3 nucleotides: TGTGCCAGCAGCCCTCGGGGTCACTATGGCTACACCTTC. This sequence encodes CASSPRGHYGYTF. The full variable domain, completed using reference TRBV7-9 and TRBJ1-2, is DTGVSQNPRHKITKRGQNVTFRCDPISEHNRLYWYRQTLGQGPEFLTYFQNEAQLEKSRLLSDRFSAERPKGSFSTLEIQRTEQGDSAMYLCASSPRGHYGYTFGSGTRLTVV.

This sequence joins TRBV12-5 and TRBJ2-3, with TRBD2 matching 7 bases. The CDR3 has 13 residues. V was pared by 7 bases and J by 6 bases, with 7 bases of the junction left unmatched. Germline CDR1 reads LGHNT; CDR2 reads FRNRAP. The CDR3: CASARGRGDTQYF. As DNA, the CDR3 is TGTGCTAGTGCAAGAGGGAGGGGCGATACGCAGTATTTT. Filled out from reference TRBV12-5 and TRBJ2-3, the complete variable domain reads DARVTQTPRHKVTEMGQEVTMRCQPILGHNTVFWYRQTMMQGLELLAYFRNRAPLDDSGMPKDRFSAEMPDATLATLKIQPSEPRDSAVYFCASARGRGDTQYFGPGTRLTVL.

The chain joins TRBV11-2 to TRBJ1-6, with D possibly being TRBD1 (6 bases). V lost 5 bases, J lost 7 bases, and 15 bases lay in between. The germline CDR1 and CDR2 sequences are SGHAT and FQNNGV. This CDR3 contains 15 residues. CDR3: CASSQARQGNSPLHF. The CDR3 region has the DNA TGTGCCAGCAGCCAGGCACGGCAGGGGAATTCACCCCTCCACTTT.